This TCR beta chain was captured by sequencing in a study of vaccination effects on CD4 cells after COVID-19. Broader study findings: Vaccine-induced clones in healthy vaccinees cross-reacted with common cold coronaviruses in only 1 of 255 cases.

J lost 1 base, V lost 4 bases, and 4 bases had no gene match. Per the germline V gene, CDR1 is SGDLS and CDR2 is YYNGEE. The CDR3 is 15 amino acids. As for this clone: Its cognate antigen is unknown.

ViraFEST assay sequencing came after antigen-specific CD4+ T cells were expanded with viral peptide pools. Having been cultured for around nine days, the cells underwent CD4+ T cell isolation. Two doses of either BNT162b2 or mRNA-1273 were given to each participant. On day 3 and again on day 7, half the medium was replaced with IL-2 medium. Only in-frame clones appear in the TCRdb table, and some are missing; sequencing was by immunoSEQ multiplex PCR. Counted here are 65,000 to 75,000 clones, 70% to 75% occurring once; the ten biggest clones make up 1.5% to 1.9%. This receptor was taken from a human donor who received a COVID-19 vaccine. V and J are TRBV9 and TRBJ1-3; TRBD1 matches at 8 bases. The specimen comprised CD4+ T cells from PBMCs cultured with HCoV-229E spike peptides, sampled after COVID-19 vaccination. The CDR3 DNA is TGTGCCAGCAGCCCGACAGGGGTATCTGGAAACACCATATATTTT. Translated, it gives CASSPTGVSGNTIYF. The whole variable domain, remainder taken from reference TRBV9 and TRBJ1-3, is DSGVTQTPKHLITATGQRVTLRCSPRSGDLSVYWYQQSLDQGLQFLIQYYNGEERAKGNILERFSAQQFPDLHSELNLSSLELGDSALYFCASSPTGVSGNTIYFGEGSWLTVV.